The next 10 T cell receptor beta chains were all read from a single sample in a study of response to subunit inactivated influenza vaccine (dated by TCRdb to the late 2010s). Libraries were made using RT-PCR. Sequencer: Illumina HiSeq 2500. TCRdb applied fastp at Q25 and MiXCR to the public reads, then kept only in-frame beta chains. CDR3 protein duplicates are merged, each entry listing the most common genes and DNA. The sample table holds around 580,000 distinct CDR3 sequences, of which about 12% were seen once. The ten most abundant clones make up 9.5% to 13% of the sample. Sequenced material: PBMCs from blood, taken on the day of vaccination. The receptors shown here come from a man aged 50-60 years who received an inactivated influenza vaccine. Donor details come from another sample of the same person, matched by shared clones.

This clonotype occurred a few times. The chain recombines TRBV29-1 with TRBJ2-5, with D possibly TRBD1 on 6 matching bases. Per germline, CDR1 SQVTM and CDR2 ANQGSEA. Trimming left V 7 bases short and J 4 bases short, with 13 bases between. This CDR3 has 12 amino acids. In DNA, the CDR3 is TGCAGCGCCCGGACAGATCGAGAGACCCAGTACTTC. It encodes CSARTDRETQYF.

The table lists this clonotype with many counts. The V call is TRBV24-1, the J call TRBJ1-2, with D uncertain. This CDR3 region has 14 residues. The germline V and J ends were trimmed by 2 bases and 2 bases, with 8 bases remaining between them. Germline CDR1 KGHDR, CDR2 SFDVKD. CDR3: CATSDWTGNYGYTF. For the CDR3, the DNA is TGTGCCACCAGTGATTGGACGGGAAACTATGGCTACACCTTC.

This clonotype has more than one count but fewer than ten. This sequence joins TRBV5-6 and TRBJ2-3; 8 nucleotides align to TRBD2. The CDR3 covers 16 residues. After removal of 5 bases from V and 2 bases from J, the junction contained 10 bases not matched to a gene. Germline loops: CDR1 SGHDT, CDR2 YYEEEE. The CDR3 loop is CASSFPPAGDTDTQYF. The CDR3 DNA is TGTGCCAGCAGTTTCCCGCCAGCGGGGGACACAGATACGCAGTATTTT.

The chain employs TRBV6-5 and TRBJ2-1; either TRBD1 or TRBD2 may fit D (5 bases each). V lost 2 bases to trimming and J lost 3 bases, with 14 bases between them. Germline values: CDR1 MNHEY, CDR2 SVGAGI. The CDR3 contains 16 residues. In nucleotides, the CDR3 is TGTGCCAGCAGTTACGGTCAGGGAGTTTTCTACAATGAGCAGTTCTTC. Translated: CASSYGQGVFYNEQFF.

This clonotype was found a few times. This chain connects TRBV19 to TRBJ1-1; D call uncertain. Between the trimmed V and J ends, which lost 3 bases and 1 base, there was a span of 9 bases. The CDR3 is 14 residues long. The V gene's germline CDR1 is LNHDA and CDR2 SQIVND (reference sequence). The CDR3 spells CASSIRTANTEAFF. The CDR3 nucleotides are TGTGCCAGTAGTATCCGAACAGCGAACACTGAAGCTTTCTTT.

The V gene is TRBV20-1, the J gene TRBJ2-7; 7 bases align to TRBD1. Looked up from germline, CDR1 is DFQATT and CDR2 is SNEGSKA (reference sequence). Trimming at V came to 1 base and at J to 6 bases, leaving 15 bases not matched to a gene. This CDR3 spans 16 amino acids. The CDR3 region is CSARATTGKSAAEQYF. CDR3 nucleotide sequence: TGCAGTGCTAGAGCCACGACAGGGAAATCGGCAGCCGAGCAGTACTTC.

The rearrangement uses TRBV6-2 or TRBV6-3 and TRBJ1-5; 7 positions agree with TRBD1. Germline lookup yields CDR1 MNHEY and CDR2 SVGEGT. V lost 5 bases, J lost 10 bases, and 14 bases stayed unmatched. CDR3 size: 15 residues. CDR3 nucleotides: TGTGCCAGCAGTCAGGACAGGCCGGCTTTGTTACCCCAGCATTTT. It encodes CASSQDRPALLPQHF.

The chain uses TRBV6-5 and TRBJ2-1; TRBD2 agrees at 7 bases. Germline V gene lookup returns CDR1 MNHEY and CDR2 SVGAGI. The length of the CDR3 is 16 residues. V lost 0 bases, J lost 7 bases, and 9 bases stayed unmatched. The DNA for the CDR3 is TGTGCCAGCAGTTACTCGCTCGGGGGGATATCGAATGAGCAGTTCTTC. The encoded protein is CASSYSLGGISNEQFF.

This clonotype was observed a few times. V usage is TRBV12-3 or TRBV12-4 and J usage is TRBJ1-1, with D unresolved. V lost 0 bases and J 14 bases, leaving 16 bases between the germline ends. The CDR3 has 13 residues. CDR3 region: CASSLAGFFPQFF. As DNA, the CDR3 is TGTGCCAGCAGTTTAGCGGGGTTCTTCCCGCAGTTCTTT.

This clonotype has ten or more counts. V is TRBV5-1 and J is TRBJ2-3, with 8 nucleotides matching TRBD2. V shed 0 bases and J 2 bases; nucleotides not matched to a gene: 5. The CDR3 is 16 amino acids. The V gene's germline CDR1 is SGHRS and CDR2 YFSETQ. DNA for the CDR3: TGCGCCAGCAGCTTGGTCGCGGGGGGTTTCACAGATACGCAGTATTTT. Protein sequence: CASSLVAGGFTDTQYF.